The text below deals with one TCR beta chain. In the authors' methods: Estimation of nucleated cell counts was performed using reference gene primer amplification. Assay: immunoSEQ multiplex PCR; the TCRdb copy retains only in-frame clones and omits some. The D gene and trimming were derived from the DNA, and the V and J assignments and clone size from that table. The data hold under 90,000 clones, with approximately 80% observed a single time. This entry comes from a study of blood T cell repertoires in COVID-19. Study in general: PBMCs, B-cell-depleted T cells, or T cells provided the cDNA or gDNA that made up the material.

Germline V gene sequence: CDR1 MNHEY, CDR2 SVGAGI. V dropped 4 bases and J dropped 1 base, with 10 bases sitting between them. The length of the CDR3 is 14 residues. The sequencing sample was made of peripheral blood. This rearrangement joins TRBV6-5 to TRBJ1-1; D gene uncertain. The TCR sequence derives from a human donor in a cohort sampled during active COVID-19. CDR3 sequence: CASSSLQKNTEAFF. The CDR3 DNA reads as TGTGCCAGCAGTTCACTTCAAAAGAACACTGAAGCTTTCTTT.